The 14 T cell receptor beta chains listed next were all sequenced from one sample in a study of cytomegalovirus exposure and HLA in healthy donors. It was with 60 Vbeta and 13 Jbeta primers that the PCR ran. Libraries were prepared by immunoSEQ multiplex PCR; TCRdb keeps only in-frame clonotypes and omits some of them. The repertoire consists of 150,000 to 160,000 clones, with about 80% occurring once and the leading ten covering 4% to 4.5%. The source material was PBMCs. The receptor source for this set is a middle-aged woman in good health and CMV-seronegative.

J is TRBJ1-1 and V is TRBV5-1, with D possibly being TRBD1 (6 bases). This CDR3 is built from 15 residues. Per the germline V gene, CDR1 is SGHRS and CDR2 is YFSETQ. The V end lost 1 base, the J end lost 1 base, and 11 bases lay between the germline ends. The CDR3 DNA sequence: TGCGCCAGCAGCTTGCTACAGGGAGAGAACACTGAAGCTTTCTTT. As protein: CASSLLQGENTEAFF.

The CDR3 bases are TGTGCCAGCAGTTACTCAGGGGGCAGAAACACCATATATTTT. The encoded protein is CASSYSGGRNTIYF. This chain uses TRBV6-5 with TRBJ1-3; 7 positions agree with TRBD1. V shed 0 bases and J 5 bases; nucleotides not matched to a gene: 1. This CDR3 comprises 14 residues. Germline CDR1 and CDR2: MNHEY and SVGAGI.

This clone was observed a few times. CDR3 region: CASSPRTSGGPADTQYF. The CDR3 nucleotides are TGTGCCAGCAGCCCGCGGACTAGCGGGGGGCCCGCAGATACGCAGTATTTT. The rearrangement links TRBV4-2 to TRBJ2-3; TRBD2 matches at 14 bases. CDR1 and CDR2 (germline): LGHNA, YNFKEQ. V gave up 4 bases and J gave up 4 bases; unmatched junction bases: 7. The length of the CDR3 is 17 residues.

The J gene is TRBJ2-2, the V gene TRBV6-5, with D hard to call. Germline values: CDR1 MNHEY, CDR2 SVGAGI. The CDR3 totals 16 residues. Trimming cost V 4 bases and J 4 bases, with 16 bases left between them. This chain's CDR3 is CASSLLPGSGTGELFF. Written as DNA, the CDR3 is TGTGCCAGCAGTTTACTTCCGGGTTCGGGCACCGGGGAGCTGTTTTTT.

This chain uses TRBV11-3 with TRBJ1-3; no definite D call. The CDR3 contains 13 residues. Germline-derived CDR1 and CDR2 are SGHNT and YENEEA. Trimming stripped 5 bases from V and 0 bases from J, with 5 bases between. The CDR3 loop is CASSRSSGNTIYF. The CDR3, as DNA: TGTGCCAGCAGCCGCAGCTCTGGAAACACCATATATTTT.

J is TRBJ2-1 and V is TRBV7-2; D is uncertain. Germline CDR1 and CDR2: SGHTA and FQGNSA. V lost 5 bases to trimming and J lost 4 bases, with 15 bases between them. The CDR3 consists of 15 residues. CDR3 residues: CASSQHLRVYNEQFF. The CDR3 DNA sequence: TGTGCCAGCAGCCAACACCTCCGGGTTTACAATGAGCAGTTCTTC.

The rearrangement uses TRBV4-1 and TRBJ2-7; possibly TRBD1 for D (6 bases). V was cut by 3 bases and J by 4 bases, with 13 bases left in between. CDR3 length: 14 amino acids. Germline V CDR1 and CDR2: MGHRA, YSYEKL. CDR3 sequence (DNA): TGCGCCAGCAGCCACGAGGACAGAGAATACGAGCAGTACTTC. Translated: CASSHEDREYEQYF.

The chain is built from TRBV5-1 and TRBJ1-3; maybe TRBD1 (5 bases). This CDR3 contains 15 residues. The V gene's germline CDR1 is SGHRS and CDR2 YFSETQ. The germline V and J ends were trimmed by 0 bases and 8 bases, with 15 bases remaining between them. This CDR3 is CASSLDFGGLDTIYF. CDR3 in DNA: TGCGCCAGCAGCTTGGATTTCGGGGGATTGGACACCATATATTTT.

The CDR3 protein is CASSIMGQGYTEAFF. The CDR3 DNA reads TGTGCCAGTAGTATAATGGGACAGGGGTACACTGAAGCTTTCTTT. This chain joins TRBV19 and TRBJ1-1, with 10 bases that match TRBD1. V dropped 2 bases and J dropped 3; count of bases not matched to a gene: 3. This CDR3 is built from 15 residues. CDR1 LNHDA and CDR2 SQIVND come from the germline V gene (reference sequence).

This chain joins TRBV5-1 and TRBJ1-4; 9 bases map to TRBD1. The CDR3 loop spans 15 amino acids. CDR1 SGHRS and CDR2 YFSETQ come from the germline V gene. V lost 0 bases, J lost 7 bases, and 4 bases stayed unmatched. The CDR3 DNA reads TGCGCCAGCAGCTTGGCGGGGACAGGGCGTGAAAAACTGTTTTTT. It yields the protein CASSLAGTGREKLFF.

V is TRBV28 and J is TRBJ2-5; TRBD1 agrees at 11 bases. This CDR3 has 16 residues. Trimming removed 1 base from V and 4 bases from J; junction bases left unmatched: 5. Germline lookup yields CDR1 MDHEN and CDR2 SYDVKM. CDR3 loop: CASSLSGQGGRETQYF. In nucleotides, the CDR3 is TGTGCCAGCAGTTTATCGGGACAGGGGGGCCGAGAGACCCAGTACTTC.

The V gene is TRBV5-6, the J gene TRBJ2-3; 7 positions agree with TRBD1. Per germline, CDR1 SGHDT and CDR2 YYEEEE. With V trimmed by 3 bases and J by 0 bases, 10 bases remained unmatched. The CDR3 length is 17 residues. CDR3 DNA: TGTGCCAGCAGCTCCCTGGGGGACAGATCTAGCACAGATACGCAGTATTTT. Translating gives CASSSLGDRSSTDTQYF. Looking up the rest from reference TRBV5-6 and TRBJ2-3 gives the full variable domain: DAGVTQSPTHLIKTRGQQVTLRCSPKSGHDTVSWYQQALGQGPQFIFQYYEEEERQRGNFPDRFSGHQFPNYSSELNVNALLLGDSALYLCASSSLGDRSSTDTQYFGPGTRLTVL.

The table lists this clone with a few counts. The V call is TRBV7-9, the J call TRBJ1-2, with 8 nucleotides matching TRBD1. The CDR3 totals 14 residues. With V trimmed by 5 bases and J by 7 bases, 9 bases remained unmatched. The germline V gene has CDR1 SEHNR and CDR2 FQNEAQ (reference sequence). Here the CDR3 reads CASSHSDRASGYTF. The CDR3 DNA sequence: TGTGCCAGCAGCCATTCGGACAGGGCCTCTGGCTACACCTTC. Full variable domain (rest looked up from reference TRBV7-9 and TRBJ1-2): DTGVSQNPRHKITKRGQNVTFRCDPISEHNRLYWYRQTLGQGPEFLTYFQNEAQLEKSRLLSDRFSAERPKGSFSTLEIQRTEQGDSAMYLCASSHSDRASGYTFGSGTRLTVV.

The V call is TRBV5-1, the J call TRBJ1-1; 8 bases match TRBD1. Unmatched junction bases numbered 9, after V lost 4 bases and J lost 7 bases. The CDR3 runs 14 residues. CDR1 is SGHRS and CDR2 is YFSETQ in the germline V gene. The CDR3 nucleotides are TGCGCCAGCAGCGGAGACAGGGGAAGGGGTGAAGCTTTCTTT. Its translation: CASSGDRGRGEAFF.